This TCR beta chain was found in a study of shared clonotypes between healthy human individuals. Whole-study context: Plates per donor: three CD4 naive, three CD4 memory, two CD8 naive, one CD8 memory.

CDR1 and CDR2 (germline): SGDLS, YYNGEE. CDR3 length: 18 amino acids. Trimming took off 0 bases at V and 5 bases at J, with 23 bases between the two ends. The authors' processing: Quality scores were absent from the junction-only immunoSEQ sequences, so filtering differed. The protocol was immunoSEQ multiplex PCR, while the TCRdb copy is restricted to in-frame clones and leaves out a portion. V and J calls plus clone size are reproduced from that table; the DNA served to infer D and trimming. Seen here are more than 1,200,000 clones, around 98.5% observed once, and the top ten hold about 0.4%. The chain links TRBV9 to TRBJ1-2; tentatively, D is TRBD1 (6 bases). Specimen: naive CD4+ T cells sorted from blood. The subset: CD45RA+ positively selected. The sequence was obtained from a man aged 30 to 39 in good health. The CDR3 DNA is TGTGCCAGCAGCGTAGAAGGGGGGCCGGGCTTGTTTTGGTATGGCTACACCTTC. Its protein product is CASSVEGGPGLFWYGYTF.